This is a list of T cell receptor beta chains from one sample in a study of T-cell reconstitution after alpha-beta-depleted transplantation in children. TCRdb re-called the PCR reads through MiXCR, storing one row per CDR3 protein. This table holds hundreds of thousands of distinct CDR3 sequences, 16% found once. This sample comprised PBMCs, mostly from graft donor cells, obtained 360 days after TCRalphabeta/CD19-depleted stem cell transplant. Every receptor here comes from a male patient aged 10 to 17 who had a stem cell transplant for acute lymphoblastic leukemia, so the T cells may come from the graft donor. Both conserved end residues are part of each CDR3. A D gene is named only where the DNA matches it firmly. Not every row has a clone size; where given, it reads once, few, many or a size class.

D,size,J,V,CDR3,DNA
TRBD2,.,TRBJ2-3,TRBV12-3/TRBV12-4,CASSLTGTSGYF,TGTGCCAGCAGTCTCACCGGGACTAGCGGGTATTTT
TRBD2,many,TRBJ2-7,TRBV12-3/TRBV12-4,CASSLRLAAYEQYF,TGTGCCAGCAGCCTGAGACTAGCGGCCTACGAGCAGTACTTC
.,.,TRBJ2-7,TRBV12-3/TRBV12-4,CASTKFASATAYEQYF,TGTGCCAGCACGAAGTTCGCGAGCGCGACAGCCTACGAGCAGTACTTC
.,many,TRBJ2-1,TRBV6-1,CASSKSFPYNEQFF,TGTGCCAGCAGTAAGAGTTTCCCCTACAATGAGCAGTTCTTC
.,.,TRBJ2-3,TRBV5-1,CASSFRAENTDTQYF,TGCGCCAGCAGCTTCCGGGCGGAGAACACAGATACGCAGTATTTT
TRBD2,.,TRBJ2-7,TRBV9,CASSVGSGSSRYEQYF,TGTGCCAGCAGCGTAGGAAGCGGGAGTTCCCGCTACGAGCAGTACTTC
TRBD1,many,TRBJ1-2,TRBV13,CASRTGGGYGYTF,TGTGCCAGCAGGACAGGGGGCGGCTATGGCTACACCTTC
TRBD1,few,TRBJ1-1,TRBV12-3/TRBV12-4,CASSLRGGTGENTEAFF,TGTGCCAGCAGTTTACGGGGCGGGACAGGGGAGAACACTGAAGCTTTCTTT
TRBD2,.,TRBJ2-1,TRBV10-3,CAISESSGGSLSEQFF,TGTGCCATCAGTGAGTCATCGGGAGGGAGCCTCTCTGAGCAGTTCTTC
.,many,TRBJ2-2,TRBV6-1,CASSPRSFTGELFF,TGTGCCAGCAGTCCGCGGAGCTTCACCGGGGAGCTGTTTTTT
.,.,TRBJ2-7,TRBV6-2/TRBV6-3,CASSSDIFYEQYF,TGTGCCAGCAGTTCCGACATATTCTACGAGCAGTACTTC
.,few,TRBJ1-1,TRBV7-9,CASSLAGSFTEAFF,TGTGCCAGCAGCTTAGCAGGGAGTTTCACTGAAGCTTTCTTT
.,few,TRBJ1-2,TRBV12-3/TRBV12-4,CAIAGGPHYGYTF,TGTGCCATCGCGGGAGGTCCTCACTATGGCTACACCTTC
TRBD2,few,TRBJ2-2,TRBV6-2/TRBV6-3,CASRPETTSELRTGELFF,TGTGCCAGCAGACCGGAAACGACTAGCGAGCTTCGGACCGGGGAGCTGTTTTTT
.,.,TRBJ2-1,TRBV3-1,CASSQPARNLNEQFF,TGTGCCAGCAGCCAACCAGCCCGGAACCTGAATGAGCAGTTCTTC
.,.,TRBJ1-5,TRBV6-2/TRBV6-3,CASSYRFGLGAQHF,TGTGCCAGCAGTTATCGTTTTGGGCTGGGGGCCCAGCATTTT
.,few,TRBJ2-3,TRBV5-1,CASSLAGISSTDTQYF,TGCGCCAGCAGCTTGGCCGGGATTTCTAGCACAGATACGCAGTATTTT
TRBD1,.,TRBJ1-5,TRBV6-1,CASSVRQGGNQPQHF,TGTGCCAGCAGTGTGAGACAGGGGGGCAATCAGCCCCAGCATTTT
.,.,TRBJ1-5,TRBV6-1,CASSEAGDQPQHF,TGTGCCAGCAGTGAGGCGGGGGACCAGCCCCAGCATTTT
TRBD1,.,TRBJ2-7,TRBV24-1,CATSVLPQEDRASTYEQYF,TGTGCCACCAGTGTCCTACCCCAGGAGGACAGGGCTAGTACCTACGAGCAGTACTTC
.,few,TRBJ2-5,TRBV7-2,CASSFPGPETQYF,TGTGCCAGCAGCTTTCCGGGGCCAGAGACCCAGTACTTC